Shown below are 24 T cell receptor beta chains from a single sample sequenced in a study of siplizumab effects on memory and regulatory T cells. Sequencing was performed with immunoSEQ multiplex PCR; in TCRdb, only in-frame clones are kept and a portion is missing. Here the sample spans approximately 94,000 clones, 93% being singletons. The sequenced sample consisted of CD8+ T cells sorted from blood. The receptor source for this set is a human donor in good health.

The V gene is TRBV20-1, the J gene TRBJ1-1; no clear D. CDR3 size: 11 residues. Trimming took 4 bases from V and 3 from J, leaving 6 bases between them. CDR1 is DFQATT, CDR2 SNEGSKA, per germline (reference sequence). In DNA form, the CDR3 reads TGCAGTGCTATGGCATACACTGAAGCTTTCTTT. It codes for CSAMAYTEAFF.

The gene calls are TRBV10-3 and TRBJ2-3; 11 bases are shared with TRBD2. Germline V CDR1 and CDR2: ENHRY, SYGVKD. The CDR3 extends over 19 amino acids. The V segment lost 6 bases and the J segment 3 bases; nucleotides outside the gene matches: 17. CDR3 coding DNA: TGTGCCATCAGCGGTTTGGCTAGGACGACTAGCGGGAAAACAGATACGCAGTATTTT. Translating gives CAISGLARTTSGKTDTQYF.

In its sample, this clone was seen many times. This sequence joins TRBV6-4 and TRBJ2-3, with 10 bases matching TRBD2. The V and J ends lost 3 bases and 0 bases, in that order; junction bases with no gene match: 3. CDR3 length: 16 amino acids. The V gene's germline CDR1 is MRHNA and CDR2 SNTAGT. CDR3 bases: TGTGCCAGCAGTGAAGCTAGCGGGGGTAGCACAGATACGCAGTATTTT. Protein sequence: CASSEASGGSTDTQYF.

The sample holds a few counts of this clone. This chain connects TRBV6-5 to TRBJ2-7; D may match TRBD1 or TRBD2 (5 bases each). The CDR3 is 15 residues long. The V and J ends lost 2 bases and 2 bases respectively, with 13 bases between them. The germline CDR1 and CDR2 sequences are MNHEY and SVGAGI. CDR3: CASSYDRDETYEQYF. Written as DNA, the CDR3 is TGTGCCAGCAGTTACGACCGGGACGAGACCTACGAGCAGTACTTC.

The rearrangement links TRBV13 to TRBJ2-2; D perhaps matches TRBD1 (6 bases). CDR1 and CDR2 (germline): PRHDT, FYEKMQ (reference sequence). Trimming left V 0 bases short and J 4 bases short, with 15 bases between. CDR3 length: 17 amino acids. The chain's CDR3 is CASSLGWRTASTGELFF. CDR3 coding DNA: TGTGCCAGCAGCTTAGGTTGGAGGACAGCTTCCACCGGGGAGCTGTTTTTT.

The chain links TRBV5-6 to TRBJ2-5, with D perhaps given as TRBD1 or TRBD2 (5 bases each). The J call could be wrong; TRBJ2-7 is a better fit for the DNA end. This CDR3 is built from 13 residues. From germline, CDR1 is SGHDT and CDR2 YYEEEE. The CDR3 DNA reads TGTGCCAGCGGGGGTGACAGCTCCTACGAGCAGTACTTC. Translated: CASGGDSSYEQYF.

V and J are TRBV4-1 and TRBJ1-6; TRBD1 might be the D (5 bases). The CDR3 totals 16 residues. CDR1 is MGHRA and CDR2 is YSYEKL in the germline V gene. V gave up 1 base and J gave up 8 bases, with 15 bases separating them. CDR3 protein: CASSQVQGSRDSPLHF. CDR3 bases: TGCGCCAGCAGCCAAGTTCAGGGTTCTCGTGATTCACCCCTCCACTTT.

The chain has TRBV19 and TRBJ2-5, with D possibly being TRBD1 (6 bases). The CDR3 contains 14 residues. Germline values: CDR1 LNHDA, CDR2 SQIVND (reference sequence). Trimming left V 4 bases short and J 1 base short, with 10 bases between. The CDR3 region is CASSTRTAQETQYF. The DNA of the CDR3 is TGTGCCAGTAGTACCCGGACAGCCCAAGAGACCCAGTACTTC.

The chain is built from TRBV9 and TRBJ1-1; D may be TRBD1 (5 bases). The CDR3 covers 15 residues. Germline V gives CDR1 SGDLS, CDR2 YYNGEE. Between the trimmed V and J ends, which lost 5 bases and 7 bases, there was a span of 21 bases. CDR3 sequence (DNA): TGTGCCAGCAGTGGATTAGGGACGGGGAAGGGTGAAGCTTTCTTT. Amino acids: CASSGLGTGKGEAFF.

J is TRBJ1-5 and V is TRBV6-5, with 10 bases aligning to TRBD1. Germline CDR1 and CDR2: MNHEY and SVGAGI. V gave up 6 bases and J gave up 5 bases; unmatched junction bases: 4. CDR3 length: 14 amino acids. The CDR3 here is CASSRTGGYQPQHF. In DNA, the CDR3 is TGTGCCAGCAGCCGGACAGGGGGATATCAGCCCCAGCATTTT.

The gene calls are TRBV4-1 and TRBJ1-3; D is unclear. The CDR3 totals 15 residues. CDR1 is MGHRA and CDR2 is YSYEKL in the germline V gene. The V end lost 3 bases, the J end lost 0 bases, and 9 bases lay between the germline ends. The CDR3: CASSQGGLSGNTIYF. The DNA of the CDR3 is TGCGCCAGCAGCCAGGGAGGGCTCTCTGGAAACACCATATATTTT.

The chain combines TRBV13 with TRBJ2-7; tentatively, D is TRBD2 (6 bases). The germline V and J ends were trimmed by 3 bases and 4 bases, with 13 bases remaining between them. The CDR3 runs 14 residues. From germline, CDR1 is PRHDT and CDR2 FYEKMQ (reference sequence). DNA of the CDR3: TGTGCCAGCAGCTTTCTAGGGAGGCGTTACGAGCAGTACTTC. It specifies CASSFLGRRYEQYF.

V and J are TRBV7-9 and TRBJ2-5; D is ambiguous. The germline V gene encodes CDR1 SEHNR and CDR2 FQNEAQ (reference sequence). Trimming left V 4 bases short and J 1 base short, with 13 bases between. There are 15 residues in the CDR3. CDR3 nucleotide sequence: TGTGCCAGCAGCTACACCTTGGGTACCCAAGAGACCCAGTACTTC. It yields the protein CASSYTLGTQETQYF.

V usage is TRBV2 and J usage is TRBJ1-2, with a weak D call TRBD1 (5 bases). This CDR3 has 14 amino acids. Germline CDR1 and CDR2: SNHLY and FYNNEI. Trimming took off 3 bases at V and 3 bases at J, with 11 bases between the two ends. Written as DNA, the CDR3 is TGTGCCAGCAGTGACGGCAGGGTGGACTATGGCTACACCTTC. Protein: CASSDGRVDYGYTF. Using reference TRBV2 and TRBJ1-2 for the parts outside the CDR3, the full variable domain is EPEVTQTPSHQVTQMGQEVILRCVPISNHLYFYWYRQILGQKVEFLVSFYNNEISEKSEIFDDQFSVERPDGSNFTLKIRSTKLEDSAMYFCASSDGRVDYGYTFGSGTRLTVV.

This clone was recorded a few times. J is TRBJ2-3 and V is TRBV10-3, with D perhaps TRBD1 (5 bases). Germline lookup yields CDR1 ENHRY and CDR2 SYGVKD. The V and J ends lost 5 bases and 2 bases respectively, with 11 bases between them. The CDR3 has 14 amino acids. The CDR3 reads CAISLGANTDTQYF. CDR3 in DNA: TGTGCCATCAGTTTAGGGGCAAACACAGATACGCAGTATTTT.

The rearrangement joins TRBV27 to TRBJ1-2; D perhaps matches TRBD1 (6 bases). V was clipped by 3 bases and J by 6 bases, with 20 bases between them. The CDR3 loop spans 16 amino acids. Germline-derived CDR1 and CDR2 are MNHEY and SMNVEV (reference sequence). The CDR3 region is CASSFSQGSAGDGYTF. The CDR3 bases are TGTGCCAGCAGTTTTAGTCAGGGGTCCGCTGGGGATGGCTACACCTTC.

V is TRBV19 and J is TRBJ2-3; tentatively, D is TRBD2 (5 bases). The germline V gene encodes CDR1 LNHDA and CDR2 SQIVND (reference sequence). This CDR3 has 18 amino acids. The V end was cut by 5 bases, the J end by 3 bases, with 24 bases between. CDR3 coding DNA: TGTGCCAGTAGTCTTCACCCCTCATCCCTTCGGGATACAGATACGCAGTATTTT. Translation gives CASSLHPSSLRDTDTQYF.

The table lists this clone with a few counts. The V gene is TRBV7-2, the J gene TRBJ1-3, with D unresolved. The germline V gene has CDR1 SGHTA and CDR2 FQGNSA. There are 14 residues in the CDR3. The germline V and J ends were trimmed by 5 bases and 3 bases, with 11 bases remaining between them. CDR3 protein: CASSEAVGGNTIYF. The CDR3 nucleotides are TGTGCCAGCAGCGAGGCAGTAGGTGGAAACACCATATATTTT.

This clone was found a few times. The V and J genes are TRBV5-5 and TRBJ2-7; 8 nucleotides match TRBD1. Trimming took 8 bases from V and 7 from J; bases not matched to a gene: 8. Germline V lookup: CDR1 SGHKS, CDR2 YYEKEE (reference sequence). This CDR3 spans 12 amino acids. The CDR3 loop reads CASWGTGGEQYF. In nucleotides, the CDR3 is TGTGCCAGTTGGGGGACAGGCGGTGAGCAGTACTTC. Drawing the rest from reference TRBV5-5 and TRBJ2-7, the complete variable domain is DAGVTQSPTHLIKTRGQQVTLRCSPISGHKSVSWYQQVLGQGPQFIFQYYEKEERGRGNFPDRFSARQFPNYSSELNVNALLLGDSALYLCASWGTGGEQYFGPGTRLTVT.

The genes are TRBV30 and TRBJ1-2; D may be TRBD1 (6 bases). Germline V gene data show CDR1 as GTSNPN and CDR2 as SVGIG (reference sequence). The CDR3 has 13 amino acids. V was pared by 4 bases and J by 4 bases, with 13 bases between. In DNA, the CDR3 is TGTGCCTGGAACCCGGACAGTCTCTATGGCTACACCTTC. This encodes CAWNPDSLYGYTF.

This chain joins TRBV6-6 and TRBJ2-3, with 7 bases lining up with TRBD1. The CDR3 contains 16 residues. The germline V gene has CDR1 MNHNY and CDR2 SVGAGI (reference sequence). J lost 2 bases, V lost 0 bases, and 5 bases had no gene match. The CDR3 coding sequence is TGTGCCAGCAGTTACTCGATGGGACAGAACACAGATACGCAGTATTTT. This sequence encodes CASSYSMGQNTDTQYF.

Written as DNA, the CDR3 is TGTGCCAGCAGCGGGGGACAGCGTGAAGCTTTCTTT. It is translated as CASSGGQREAFF. The chain uses TRBV7-9 and TRBJ1-1, with 7 bases matching TRBD1. Trimming took 5 bases from V and 7 from J; bases not matched to a gene: 4. Germline CDR1 and CDR2: SEHNR and FQNEAQ (reference sequence). The CDR3 spans 12 residues.

This rearrangement joins TRBV7-9 to TRBJ2-7; 8 bases fit TRBD2. Germline trimming cut 5 bases from V and 7 bases from J; bases unmatched to any gene: 16. The germline CDR1 and CDR2 sequences are SEHNR and FQNEAQ (reference sequence). There are 16 residues in the CDR3. CDR3 nucleotide sequence: TGTGCCAGCAGCCGACTGAGCGGGGGCCTGGAGGAAGAGCAGTACTTC. Its protein is CASSRLSGGLEEEQYF.

This clone was seen once. The chain carries TRBV7-9 and TRBJ2-7; the D gene is possibly TRBD1 (5 bases). The ends were cut back, 5 bases at V and 3 bases at J, with 8 bases in the middle. The CDR3 totals 12 residues. The V gene's germline CDR1 is SEHNR and CDR2 FQNEAQ (reference sequence). CDR3: CASSIDSYEQYF. The CDR3 DNA reads TGTGCCAGCAGCATTGACAGCTACGAGCAGTACTTC.